This note documents a single T cell receptor (beta chain) sequence. The antigen remains unidentified. Bone marrow taken after transplant came from the posterior iliac crest or from another site that was chosen by the physician. This record belongs to a study of graft-versus-host responses after intestinal transplantation. Study-level information: Grafts that recipients had were multivisceral, liver-intestinal, or isolated intestinal transplants. Every one of the recipients received anti-thymocyte globulin induction and afterwards took tacrolimus and steroids for roughly three years. Overall study results and limits: Declining HvG levels early post-transplant were linked to peak circulating GvH clone levels.

Trimming took 3 bases from V and 11 from J, leaving 10 bases between them. Germline V gene lookup returns CDR1 MNHEY and CDR2 SMNVEV (reference sequence). CDR3 size: 12 residues. Using immunoSEQ multiplex PCR, the repertoire was profiled, and TCRdb retains in-frame clones only, with some absent. The sample shows tens of thousands of clones, roughly 90% of them seen only once. The rearrangement joins TRBV27 to TRBJ2-2, with D uncertain. This specimen consisted of bone marrow, obtained 700 to 850 days after intestinal transplantation. The clonotype originates from a human patient who received an intestinal transplant, so some T cells may come from the graft donor. The CDR3 DNA follows: TGTGCCAGCAGTTTTCAAGGTTATGAGCTGTTTTTT. Its translation is CASSFQGYELFF.